The source of this T cell receptor beta chain is a study of blood T cell repertoires in COVID-19. Individuals aged 18 to 89 years were recruited from 24 US areas. Germline CDR1 LNHDA, CDR2 SQIVND (reference sequence). Trimming cost V 3 bases and J 3 bases; bases outside gene matches: 3. The CDR3 loop spans 15 amino acids. Profiling relied on immunoSEQ multiplex PCR, and the TCRdb table lists in-frame clones only, not all of them. The data show about 200,000 clones, 84% seen once. The receptor was derived from a man aged 35-49 years who had recovered from COVID-19. Sequenced sample: PBMCs or T cells enriched from blood (not recorded which). This chain links TRBV19 with TRBJ2-7, with 12 bases identical to TRBD2. CDR3 in amino acids: CASSIKLAGGYEQYF. CDR3 coding DNA: TGTGCCAGTAGTATTAAACTAGCGGGGGGCTACGAGCAGTACTTC.